This T cell receptor (beta chain) was profiled in a study of graft-versus-host responses after intestinal transplantation. Study-wide background: Among the recipients, transplants were multivisceral, liver-intestinal, or isolated intestinal. All recipients were given anti-thymocyte globulin induction, and tacrolimus and steroids were then administered for roughly 3 years.

Study results and limitations: The authors found GvH clones in recipient marrow, some appearing first in ileum or blood. With peak circulating GvH clone levels came an association with early post-transplant HvG declines.

This clone was counted only a few times. Its antigen is as yet unknown. Sequenced by immunoSEQ multiplex PCR; TCRdb stores in-frame clones only, minus some. Among tens of thousands of clones, roughly four fifths were seen once, and the ten largest hold roughly 17%. There are 14 residues in the CDR3. CDR1 MNHEY and CDR2 SVGAGI come from the germline V gene. Losses at the gene ends were 7 bases for V and 9 bases for J; bases not matched to a gene: 8. The J gene is TRBJ1-5, the V gene TRBV6-5, with TRBD1 identical over 11 bases. Source: unstimulated CD8+ T cells sorted from spleen or lymph node cells, taken before intestinal transplant. The receptor's source is a human donor who received an intestinal transplant. The CDR3 region has the DNA TGTGCCAGCACCGGGACAGGGGGGCCTCCGCCCCAGCATTTT. Encoded protein: CASTGTGGPPPQHF.